Below are 26 T cell receptor beta chains sequenced from a single sample in a study of cytomegalovirus exposure and HLA in healthy donors. Researchers ran the PCR with 60 Vbeta and 13 Jbeta primers. Data came from immunoSEQ multiplex PCR; TCRdb stores just in-frame clones and leaves some out. The sample records under 110,000 clones, 65% to 85% being singletons. Sequencing input: PBMCs. The receptors shown here come from a middle-aged woman in good health and CMV-seronegative.

The chain joins TRBV9 to TRBJ2-1, with 10 bases fitting TRBD2. Germline trimming cut 0 bases from V and 8 bases from J; bases unmatched to any gene: 8. Germline-derived CDR1 and CDR2 are SGDLS and YYNGEE. The CDR3 extends over 16 amino acids. CDR3 region: CASSVVGASGSDEQFF. Written as DNA, the CDR3 is TGTGCCAGCAGCGTAGTTGGGGCTAGCGGGAGTGATGAGCAGTTCTTC.

V gene TRBV27 combines with J gene TRBJ2-1; 7 bases agree with TRBD1. The germline V gene has CDR1 MNHEY and CDR2 SMNVEV (reference sequence). CDR3 length: 16 amino acids. Trimming at V came to 5 bases and at J to 0 bases, leaving 7 bases not matched to a gene. CDR3 residues: CASSARGTVSYNEQFF. CDR3 coding DNA: TGTGCCAGCAGTGCAAGAGGGACAGTCTCCTACAATGAGCAGTTCTTC.

The chain employs TRBV30 and TRBJ1-1; no clear D. V was cut by 3 bases and J by 5 bases, with 16 bases left in between. The CDR3 covers 14 residues. From germline, CDR1 is GTSNPN and CDR2 SVGIG (reference sequence). This CDR3 is CAWSPRQRWTEAFF. CDR3 nucleotides: TGTGCCTGGAGCCCGAGGCAGCGGTGGACTGAAGCTTTCTTT.

This chain's CDR3 is CASTTGGPIGYTF. The CDR3 nucleotides are TGTGCCAGCACGACAGGGGGCCCAATTGGCTACACCTTC. The chain couples TRBV28 to TRBJ1-2; TRBD1 matches at 10 bases. The CDR3 extends over 13 amino acids. Germline trimming cut 7 bases from V and 7 bases from J; bases unmatched to any gene: 6. The V gene's germline CDR1 is MDHEN and CDR2 SYDVKM.

V is TRBV19 and J is TRBJ2-7, with a possible D match to TRBD1 (5 bases). Germline V gives CDR1 LNHDA, CDR2 SQIVND (reference sequence). This CDR3 region has 14 residues. Deletions cut 3 bases from V and 6 bases from J, with 15 bases between. The CDR3 loop reads CASSIRAGSGEQYF. In nucleotides, the CDR3 is TGTGCCAGTAGTATTAGGGCAGGGTCTGGCGAGCAGTACTTC. Based on the CDR3 plus reference TRBV19 and TRBJ2-7, the full variable domain is DGGITQSPKYLFRKEGQNVTLSCEQNLNHDAMYWYRQDPGQGLRLIYYSQIVNDFQKGDIAEGYSVSREKKESFPLTVTSAQKNPTAFYLCASSIRAGSGEQYFGPGTRLTVT.

The chain recombines TRBV18 with TRBJ2-3, with TRBD2 matching over 10 bases. Trimming took 5 bases from V and 0 from J; bases not matched to a gene: 11. The germline V gene encodes CDR1 KGHSH and CDR2 LQKENI. CDR3 length: 18 residues. The CDR3 coding sequence is TGTGCCAGCTCATTTGCTAGCGGGGGAATGTCTAGCACAGATACGCAGTATTTT. It specifies CASSFASGGMSSTDTQYF.

This chain connects TRBV4-3 to TRBJ1-2, with 10 bases that match TRBD1. The CDR3 totals 15 residues. Looked up from germline, CDR1 is LGHNA and CDR2 is YSLEER. V was pared by 0 bases and J by 4 bases, with 2 bases of the junction left unmatched. This CDR3 is CASSQEGQGSYGYTF. DNA for the CDR3: TGCGCCAGCAGCCAAGAGGGACAGGGGTCCTATGGCTACACCTTC.

The gene calls are TRBV5-1 and TRBJ2-3; D gene ambiguous. V was shortened by 0 bases and J by 2 bases, with 13 bases between the two germline ends. Germline V gene data show CDR1 as SGHRS and CDR2 as YFSETQ. CDR3 size: 16 residues. The DNA of the CDR3 is TGCGCCAGCAGCTTGGTTGTTAGCACTTACACAGATACGCAGTATTTT. It codes for CASSLVVSTYTDTQYF.

This chain joins TRBV16 and TRBJ2-5, with D possibly TRBD2 on 6 matching bases. The V end lost 2 bases, the J end lost 3 bases, and 13 bases lay between the germline ends. Per the germline V gene, CDR1 is KGHSY and CDR2 is FQNENV. This CDR3 has 15 residues. The CDR3 sequence: CASSQPTREEETQYF. Written as DNA, the CDR3 is TGTGCCAGCAGCCAACCAACTAGGGAGGAAGAGACCCAGTACTTC.

This clone was seen a single time. The CDR3 reads CASSTRQGAFGEQYF. Here the CDR3 DNA reads TGCGCCAGCAGCACTAGACAGGGGGCGTTCGGCGAGCAGTACTTC. V is TRBV5-1 and J is TRBJ2-7; 10 bases align to TRBD1. The CDR3 totals 15 residues. CDR1 is SGHRS and CDR2 is YFSETQ in the germline V gene. V shed 4 bases, J shed 6 bases, and the junction held 10 bases outside the gene matches.

V is TRBV6-4 and J is TRBJ2-3, with 9 bases lining up with TRBD1. The V gene end was trimmed by 5 bases and the J gene end by 0 bases; junction bases not matched to a gene: 9. Germline V CDR1 and CDR2: MRHNA, SNTAGT. The CDR3 has 17 residues. The CDR3 nucleotides read TGTGCCAGCAGTCAACCGGGACAGGGAACTAGCACAGATACGCAGTATTTT. This encodes CASSQPGQGTSTDTQYF.

This clone showed up just a few times. Distinct nucleotide sequences in the sample also encode this CDR3. This chain's CDR3 is CASSARLAGAYNEQFF. Here the CDR3 DNA reads TGTGCCAGCAGCGCAAGACTAGCGGGGGCGTACAATGAGCAGTTCTTC. The V and J genes are TRBV13 and TRBJ2-1, with 12 positions matching TRBD2. This CDR3 has 16 residues. Per the germline V gene, CDR1 is PRHDT and CDR2 is FYEKMQ (reference sequence). J lost 4 bases, V lost 5 bases, and 6 bases had no gene match. Using reference TRBV13 and TRBJ2-1 for the parts outside the CDR3, the full variable domain is AAGVIQSPRHLIKEKRETATLKCYPIPRHDTVYWYQQGPGQDPQFLISFYEKMQSDKGSIPDRFSAQQFSDYHSELNMSSLELGDSALYFCASSARLAGAYNEQFFGPGTRLTVL.

The genes are TRBV4-1 and TRBJ1-3; 9 nucleotides agree with TRBD1. The germline V gene encodes CDR1 MGHRA and CDR2 YSYEKL. This CDR3 region has 16 residues. The J segment lost 1 base and the V segment lost 6 bases, leaving 7 bases of the junction unmatched. CDR3 in DNA: TGCGCCAGCAGTTCGGGGACAGGGATATCTGGAAACACCATATATTTT. This translates into CASSSGTGISGNTIYF.

This chain connects TRBV5-1 to TRBJ2-5, with D maybe TRBD2 (6 bases). The J call may be mistaken, given a closer DNA end match to TRBJ2-7. The CDR3 is 15 amino acids. In germline, CDR1 is SGHRS, CDR2 YFSETQ. The CDR3 is CASSSRGNPSYEQYF. Here the CDR3 DNA reads TGCGCCAGCTCCTCGCGGGGCAACCCGTCCTACGAGCAGTACTTC.

The gene calls are TRBV29-1 and TRBJ2-1; 11 nucleotides align to TRBD2. CDR1 is SQVTM and CDR2 is ANQGSEA in the germline V gene. This CDR3 region has 12 residues. This chain's CDR3 is CSEIAGGHEQFF. As DNA, the CDR3 is TGCAGTGAAATAGCGGGAGGGCACGAGCAGTTCTTC.

This sequence joins TRBV6-5 and TRBJ2-7, with D possibly matching TRBD1 (5 bases). CDR1 is MNHEY, CDR2 SVGAGI, per germline. The CDR3 has 12 amino acids. The germline V and J ends were trimmed by 6 bases and 5 bases, with 11 bases remaining between them. Here the CDR3 DNA reads TGTGCCAGCAGCAGGGATTTGAACGAGCAGTACTTC. It codes for CASSRDLNEQYF.

The chain links TRBV19 to TRBJ1-1; possible D gene TRBD1, 6 bases. Germline values: CDR1 LNHDA, CDR2 SQIVND (reference sequence). The CDR3 extends over 14 amino acids. V lost 3 bases and J lost 4, with 12 bases in between. Written as DNA, the CDR3 is TGTGCCAGTAGTATGACTTGGGGGCCCACTGAAGCTTTCTTT. This gives the protein CASSMTWGPTEAFF. The variable domain in full, with the rest retrieved from reference TRBV19 and TRBJ1-1, is DGGITQSPKYLFRKEGQNVTLSCEQNLNHDAMYWYRQDPGQGLRLIYYSQIVNDFQKGDIAEGYSVSREKKESFPLTVTSAQKNPTAFYLCASSMTWGPTEAFFGQGTRLTVV.

This chain uses TRBV6-5 with TRBJ1-2, with D hard to call. CDR3 length equals 13 residues. Germline lookup yields CDR1 MNHEY and CDR2 SVGAGI. Trimming stripped 6 bases from V and 8 bases from J, with 16 bases between. CDR3 in DNA: TGTGCCAGCAGCGCCCGGCGGGGATGGGGCTACACCTTC. Translating gives CASSARRGWGYTF.

This sequence joins TRBV5-1 and TRBJ2-1; 10 bases fit TRBD2. Germline assignment: CDR1 SGHRS and CDR2 YFSETQ. CDR3 length equals 15 residues. V shed 4 bases, J shed 4 bases, and the junction held 5 bases outside the gene matches. The CDR3 spells CASSQSGGEYNEQFF. The CDR3, as DNA: TGCGCCAGCAGCCAAAGCGGGGGGGAATACAATGAGCAGTTCTTC.

This chain connects TRBV27 to TRBJ2-7; 9 nucleotides align to TRBD1. V lost 0 bases to trimming and J lost 4 bases; unmatched junction nucleotides: 10. Germline CDR1 and CDR2: MNHEY and SMNVEV (reference sequence). The CDR3 consists of 17 residues. The CDR3 here is CASSLSSPGQGSYEQYF. Here the CDR3 DNA reads TGTGCCAGCAGTTTATCCTCTCCGGGACAGGGATCATACGAGCAGTACTTC.

The V and J genes are TRBV6-1 and TRBJ2-5, with TRBD2 as a possible D gene (6 bases). There are 13 residues in the CDR3. The germline V and J ends were trimmed by 6 bases and 7 bases, with 15 bases remaining between them. Germline V CDR1 and CDR2: MNHNS, SASEGT. Here the CDR3 DNA reads TGTGCCAGCAGGCCCCCGGGGGTCGGGACCCAGTACTTC. It is translated as CASRPPGVGTQYF.

This clone was detected a few times. The V and J genes are TRBV5-6 and TRBJ1-5; 7 bases agree with TRBD1. The CDR3 has 16 residues. Germline V CDR1 and CDR2: SGHDT, YYEEEE. The V segment lost 0 bases and the J segment 1 base; nucleotides outside the gene matches: 4. DNA of the CDR3: TGTGCCAGCAGCTTGGGGGACAGCAGCAGCAATCAGCCCCAGCATTTT. This codes for CASSLGDSSSNQPQHF.

V is TRBV4-3 and J is TRBJ1-1, with 7 bases lining up with TRBD1. V was clipped by 7 bases and J by 4 bases; unmatched bases: 9. The CDR3 loop spans 14 amino acids. Germline values: CDR1 LGHNA, CDR2 YSLEER. The CDR3 nucleotides are TGCGCCAGCACCGTCAGGGGGTCGGGCACTGAAGCTTTCTTT. As protein: CASTVRGSGTEAFF.

A remark on this clone: Additional DNA sequences in this sample encode the identical CDR3. The V and J genes are TRBV6-1 and TRBJ2-5; the D gene is possibly TRBD2 (6 bases). CDR3 length equals 15 residues. Per germline, CDR1 MNHNS and CDR2 SASEGT. The V end lost 3 bases, the J end lost 2 bases, and 13 bases lay between the germline ends. CDR3 amino acids: CASSDPPGLQETQYF. Here the CDR3 DNA reads TGTGCCAGCAGTGATCCGCCGGGACTTCAAGAGACCCAGTACTTC.

J is TRBJ1-1 and V is TRBV13, with TRBD1 identical over 12 bases. This CDR3 is built from 16 residues. The V segment lost 4 bases and the J segment 2 bases; nucleotides outside the gene matches: 5. Germline V gene sequence: CDR1 PRHDT, CDR2 FYEKMQ (reference sequence). CDR3 protein: CASSSRDRGRNTEAFF. The CDR3 DNA reads as TGTGCCAGCAGCTCCCGGGACAGGGGGCGTAACACTGAAGCTTTCTTT.

This sequence joins TRBV6-5 and TRBJ2-5; 8 nucleotides line up with TRBD1. V lost 4 bases and J lost 5; bases outside the gene matches: 12. This CDR3 has 16 residues. CDR1 is MNHEY, CDR2 SVGAGI, per germline. The CDR3 spells CASSLTRAGGSETQYF. CDR3 coding DNA: TGTGCCAGCAGTTTAACGAGGGCAGGGGGCTCGGAGACCCAGTACTTC.